This TCR beta chain was captured by sequencing in a study of naive and memory T cell subsets. Both TRBC1 and TRBC2 were covered by a beta constant-region primer of two equimolar oligonucleotides. From the UMI-ligation and nested PCR reads, TCRdb called clonotypes with MiXCR, one entry per CDR3 protein. The sample records about 85,000 distinct CDR3 sequences, over 10% being singletons. General study results and limits: Between naive and memory subsets, TCR abundance power law exponents differed. RNA-based TCR counts may shift with T cell activation and differentiation.

This clonotype was detected a few times. The antigen remains unidentified. V was clipped by 8 bases and J by 8 bases, with 9 bases between them. The CDR3 is 10 residues long. Sequenced sample: central memory CD4+ T cells from blood. V usage is TRBV12-3 or TRBV12-4 and J usage is TRBJ1-2; D gene uncertain. This receptor was taken from a human donor in good health. CDR3 sequence reads: CASGSRGYTF. CDR3 nucleotides: TGTGCCAGCGGCTCTAGGGGCTACACCTTC.